These 20 T cell receptor beta chains share one sample of origin, sequenced in a study of identifying expanded T cells in peripheral blood. Assay used: immunoSEQ multiplex PCR; TCRdb lists only in-frame clones, some missing. The sample records fewer than 130,000 clones, more than 85% being singletons. Sequenced sample: blood. All receptors come from a person aged 18 to 69 in good health.

The rearrangement links TRBV5-1 to TRBJ2-3; D remains unclear. This CDR3 is 13 amino acids long. Germline V lookup: CDR1 SGHRS, CDR2 YFSETQ. The V and J ends lost 4 bases and 1 base respectively, with 7 bases between them. CDR3 bases: TGCGCCAGCAGCAATTTGGGCACAGATACGCAGTATTTT. Its protein product is CASSNLGTDTQYF.

This clone was observed a single time. J is TRBJ1-6 and V is TRBV14, with TRBD1 as a possible D gene (6 bases). This CDR3 region has 12 residues. The germline V and J ends were trimmed by 5 bases and 9 bases, with 8 bases remaining between them. Germline V gives CDR1 SGHDN, CDR2 FVKESK. CDR3 amino acids: CASSSQGSPLHF. In DNA form, the CDR3 reads TGTGCCAGCAGCTCACAGGGTTCACCCCTCCACTTT.

V usage is TRBV7-3 and J usage is TRBJ1-4; D is ambiguous. CDR1 SGHTA and CDR2 FQGTGA come from the germline V gene. Trimming shortened V by 5 bases and J by 7 bases, and 8 bases separated the two germline ends. The CDR3 consists of 12 residues. The CDR3 region has the DNA TGTGCCAGCAGCATGGGCCCTGAAAAACTGTTTTTT. Translation gives CASSMGPEKLFF.

CDR3 residues: CASSPREYRQGPAYEQYF. DNA for the CDR3: TGTGCCAGCAGTCCACGCGAGTATCGTCAGGGGCCGGCCTACGAGCAGTACTTC. V gene TRBV7-2 combines with J gene TRBJ2-5; perhaps TRBD1 as D (6 bases). With the DNA end fitting TRBJ2-7 better, the J assignment may be wrong. The CDR3 runs 18 residues. Germline lookup yields CDR1 SGHTA and CDR2 FQGNSA.

This chain joins TRBV2 and TRBJ2-3; 8 bases fit TRBD2. The CDR3 runs 14 residues. Germline CDR1 SNHLY, CDR2 FYNNEI. The V and J ends lost 6 bases and 1 base, in that order; junction bases with no gene match: 3. CDR3 residues: CASRRREGTDTQYF. CDR3 DNA sequence: TGTGCCAGCAGAAGGCGGGAGGGCACAGATACGCAGTATTTT.

V is TRBV19 and J is TRBJ2-7; D is tentatively TRBD1 or TRBD2 (6 bases each). Germline CDR1 reads LNHDA; CDR2 reads SQIVND (reference sequence). Trimming pared 5 bases from V and 7 bases from J, leaving 21 bases between. The CDR3 length is 15 residues. The chain's CDR3 is CASSPPSGGAWEQYF. The DNA for the CDR3 is TGTGCCAGTAGTCCTCCCTCCGGGGGCGCATGGGAGCAGTACTTC.

The chain joins TRBV19 to TRBJ1-1; D may be TRBD1 (5 bases). This CDR3 is 14 amino acids long. Trimming stripped 5 bases from V and 2 bases from J, with 12 bases between. Germline V CDR1 and CDR2: LNHDA, SQIVND (reference sequence). This CDR3 reads CASSARGGNTEAFF. CDR3 bases: TGTGCCAGTAGTGCCCGGGGGGGAAACACTGAAGCTTTCTTT.

CDR3 protein: CASTPAGGGRQPQHF. The CDR3 DNA reads as TGTGCCAGCACCCCCGCGGGGGGCGGGAGGCAGCCCCAGCATTTT. The chain couples TRBV27 to TRBJ1-5; D perhaps matches TRBD1 (6 bases). V lost 7 bases and J lost 7, with 20 bases in between. The CDR3 runs to 15 residues. CDR1 MNHEY and CDR2 SMNVEV come from the germline V gene (reference sequence).

The rearrangement links TRBV11-2 to TRBJ2-1; the match to TRBD2 covers 14 bases. In germline, CDR1 is SGHAT, CDR2 FQNNGV. The CDR3 sequence is 19 residues long. Losses at the gene ends were 5 bases for V and 0 bases for J; bases not matched to a gene: 9. CDR3 loop: CASSPPGLAGARSYNEQFF. CDR3 sequence (DNA): TGTGCCAGCAGCCCGCCGGGACTAGCGGGGGCCCGCTCCTACAATGAGCAGTTCTTC.

In this sample, this clone turned up once. The V and J genes are TRBV7-6 and TRBJ1-1; D possibly corresponds to TRBD1 (6 bases). This CDR3 has 14 residues. Germline CDR1 reads SGHVS; CDR2 reads FNYEAQ. V lost 0 bases, J lost 3 bases, and 8 bases lay in between. CDR3 nucleotide sequence: TGTGCCAGCAGCTTAGCGGCAGGGGACACTGAAGCTTTCTTT. Translated: CASSLAAGDTEAFF.

The chain uses TRBV7-2 and TRBJ1-5; no firm D call. Trimming took off 3 bases at V and 7 bases at J, with 7 bases between the two ends. CDR1 is SGHTA, CDR2 FQGNSA, per germline. CDR3 length: 12 residues. The DNA of the CDR3 is TGTGCCAGCAGCTTCGCAGGACAGCCCCAGCATTTT. The encoded protein is CASSFAGQPQHF.

This chain joins TRBV11-2 and TRBJ2-7; D is tentatively TRBD1 or TRBD2 (6 bases each). Trimming took 2 bases from V and 3 from J, leaving 14 bases between them. The CDR3 covers 15 residues. Germline-derived CDR1 and CDR2 are SGHAT and FQNNGV. CDR3 nucleotides: TGTGCCAGCAGCTTACTTCGGGGGCCGTTCTACGAGCAGTACTTC. Encoded protein: CASSLLRGPFYEQYF. The whole variable domain, remainder taken from reference TRBV11-2 and TRBJ2-7, is EAGVAQSPRYKIIEKRQSVAFWCNPISGHATLYWYQQILGQGPKLLIQFQNNGVVDDSQLPKDRFSAERLKGVDSTLKIQPAKLEDSAVYLCASSLLRGPFYEQYFGPGTRLTVT.

The CDR3 bases are TGTGCCAGCAGCTTAGATCTCGGCTCTAACTATGGCTACACCTTC. Protein sequence: CASSLDLGSNYGYTF. The rearrangement links TRBV11-2 to TRBJ1-2; D uncertain. CDR3 size: 15 residues. CDR1 is SGHAT and CDR2 is FQNNGV in the germline V gene. Trimming left V 0 bases short and J 0 bases short, with 8 bases between.

This chain uses TRBV11-1 with TRBJ2-7; TRBD1 agrees at 8 bases. The CDR3 spans 12 residues. The germline V gene has CDR1 SGHAT and CDR2 FQDESV (reference sequence). Unmatched junction bases numbered 9, after V lost 5 bases and J lost 12 bases. CDR3 sequence reads: CASSESGRGRYF. The CDR3 nucleotides are TGTGCCAGCAGCGAAAGTGGCAGGGGGCGGTACTTC.

The J gene is TRBJ1-1, the V gene TRBV6-5; D is undetermined. Germline CDR1 reads MNHEY; CDR2 reads SVGAGI. With 6 bases removed from V and 1 base from J, the gap between germline ends came to 9 bases. The CDR3 covers 13 residues. The chain's CDR3 is CASRKYTNTEAFF. CDR3 in DNA: TGTGCCAGCAGAAAGTATACGAACACTGAAGCTTTCTTT.

This clone was seen a single time. The J gene is TRBJ1-1, the V gene TRBV7-2, with TRBD1 identical over 8 bases. This CDR3 is built from 15 residues. The germline CDR1 and CDR2 sequences are SGHTA and FQGNSA. V shed 3 bases and J 3 bases; nucleotides not matched to a gene: 6. CDR3 protein: CASSFRDRGDTEAFF. CDR3 nucleotide sequence: TGTGCCAGCAGCTTCCGTGACAGGGGAGACACTGAAGCTTTCTTT.

This chain links TRBV4-3 with TRBJ2-1, with D hard to call. The germline gives CDR1 LGHNA, CDR2 YSLEER. Trimming removed 1 base at V and 5 bases at J, with 6 bases between. The CDR3 is made up of 13 amino acids. The CDR3: CASSQGLHNEQFF. The CDR3 region has the DNA TGCGCCAGCAGCCAAGGACTCCACAATGAGCAGTTCTTC.

The gene calls are TRBV18 and TRBJ2-1; 7 positions match TRBD2. CDR1 and CDR2 (germline): KGHSH, LQKENI. Unmatched junction bases numbered 5, after V lost 3 bases and J lost 3 bases. The CDR3 totals 15 residues. The CDR3 bases are TGTGCCAGCTCACCGTTCACTAGCGACTACAATGAGCAGTTCTTC. Translation: CASSPFTSDYNEQFF.

This clone appeared once. The chain links TRBV7-2 to TRBJ1-6; D not certain. The germline V and J ends were trimmed by 4 bases and 5 bases, with 9 bases remaining between them. This CDR3 is 14 amino acids long. Germline V gene lookup returns CDR1 SGHTA and CDR2 FQGNSA. The CDR3 protein is CASSSRNNNSPLHF. In DNA, the CDR3 is TGTGCCAGCAGCTCCCGGAATAATAATTCACCCCTCCACTTT.

This chain uses TRBV2 with TRBJ1-1; D possibly corresponds to TRBD1 (5 bases). The V gene's germline CDR1 is SNHLY and CDR2 FYNNEI. This CDR3 spans 13 amino acids. Trimming stripped 4 bases from V and 0 bases from J, with 6 bases between. The CDR3 sequence is CASSGGVNTEAFF. The CDR3 DNA sequence: TGTGCCAGCAGTGGGGGGGTGAACACTGAAGCTTTCTTT.